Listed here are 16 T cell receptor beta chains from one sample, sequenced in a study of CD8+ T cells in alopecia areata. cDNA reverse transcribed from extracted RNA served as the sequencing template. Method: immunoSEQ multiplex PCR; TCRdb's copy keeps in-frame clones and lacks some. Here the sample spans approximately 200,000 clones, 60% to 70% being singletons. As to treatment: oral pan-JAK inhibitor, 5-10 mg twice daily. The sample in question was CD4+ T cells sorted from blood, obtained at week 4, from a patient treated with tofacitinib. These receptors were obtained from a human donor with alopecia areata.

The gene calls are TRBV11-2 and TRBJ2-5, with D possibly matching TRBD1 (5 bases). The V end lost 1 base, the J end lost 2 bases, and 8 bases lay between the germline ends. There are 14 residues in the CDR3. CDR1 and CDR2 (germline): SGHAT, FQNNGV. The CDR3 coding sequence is TGTGCCAGCAGCTTAGTGCAGGGACAAGAGACCCAGTACTTC. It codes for CASSLVQGQETQYF.

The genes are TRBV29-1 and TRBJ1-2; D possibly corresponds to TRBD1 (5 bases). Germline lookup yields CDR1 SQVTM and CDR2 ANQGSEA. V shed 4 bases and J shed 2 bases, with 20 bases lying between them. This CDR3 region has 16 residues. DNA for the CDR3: TGCAGCGTTGCAGCGGATTCGGGACTGAAAAACTATGGCTACACCTTC. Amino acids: CSVAADSGLKNYGYTF.

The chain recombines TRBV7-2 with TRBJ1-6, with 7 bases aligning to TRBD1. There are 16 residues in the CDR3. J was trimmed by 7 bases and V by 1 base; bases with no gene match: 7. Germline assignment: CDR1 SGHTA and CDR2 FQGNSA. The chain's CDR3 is CASSLVQGVRNSPLHF. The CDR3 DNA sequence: TGTGCCAGCAGCTTAGTTCAGGGGGTTAGGAATTCACCCCTCCACTTT.

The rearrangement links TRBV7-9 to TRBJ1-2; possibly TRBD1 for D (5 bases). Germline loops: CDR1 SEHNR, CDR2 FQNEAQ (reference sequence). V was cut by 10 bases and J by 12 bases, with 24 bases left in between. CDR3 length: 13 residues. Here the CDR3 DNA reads TGTGCCACCGTTCCAGGGAGCGACTCTCCTGACACCTTC. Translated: CATVPGSDSPDTF.

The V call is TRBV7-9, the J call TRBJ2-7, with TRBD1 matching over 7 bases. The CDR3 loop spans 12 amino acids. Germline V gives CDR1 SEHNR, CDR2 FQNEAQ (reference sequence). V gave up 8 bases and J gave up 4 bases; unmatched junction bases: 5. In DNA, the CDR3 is TGTGCCAGCCAGGGGGTAGGATACGAGCAGTACTTC. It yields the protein CASQGVGYEQYF.

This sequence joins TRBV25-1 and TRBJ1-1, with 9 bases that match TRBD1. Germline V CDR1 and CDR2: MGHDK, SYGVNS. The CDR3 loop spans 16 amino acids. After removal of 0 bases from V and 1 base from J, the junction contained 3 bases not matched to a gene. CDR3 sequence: CASSEYPDRGNTEAFF. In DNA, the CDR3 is TGTGCCAGCAGTGAATACCCGGACAGGGGGAACACTGAAGCTTTCTTT.

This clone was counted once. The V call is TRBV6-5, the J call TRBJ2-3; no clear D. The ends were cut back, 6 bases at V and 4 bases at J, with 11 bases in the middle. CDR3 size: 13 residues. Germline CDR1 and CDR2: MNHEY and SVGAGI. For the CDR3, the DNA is TGTGCCAGCAGGTCAAGCGTCCCAGATACGCAGTATTTT. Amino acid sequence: CASRSSVPDTQYF.

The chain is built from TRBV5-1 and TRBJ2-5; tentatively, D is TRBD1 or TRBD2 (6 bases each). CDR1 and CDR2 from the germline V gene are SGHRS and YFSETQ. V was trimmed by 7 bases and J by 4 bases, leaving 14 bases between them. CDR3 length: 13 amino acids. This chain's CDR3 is CASGGLTGETQYF. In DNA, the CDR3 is TGCGCCAGCGGGGGGCTGACGGGAGAGACCCAGTACTTC.

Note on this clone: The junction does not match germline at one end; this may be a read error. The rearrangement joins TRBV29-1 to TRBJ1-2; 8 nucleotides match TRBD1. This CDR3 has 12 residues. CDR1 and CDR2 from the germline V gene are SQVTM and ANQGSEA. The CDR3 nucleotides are TGCAGCGTTTATCAGGGGGCCCTCGAGATTTACTTC. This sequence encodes CSVYQGALEIYF.

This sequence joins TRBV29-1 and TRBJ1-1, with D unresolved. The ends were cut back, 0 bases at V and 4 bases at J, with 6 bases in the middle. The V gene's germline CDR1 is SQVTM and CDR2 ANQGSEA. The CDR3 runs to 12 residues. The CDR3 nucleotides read TGCAGCGTTGAAGAGATAGGCACTGAAGCTTTCTTT. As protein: CSVEEIGTEAFF.

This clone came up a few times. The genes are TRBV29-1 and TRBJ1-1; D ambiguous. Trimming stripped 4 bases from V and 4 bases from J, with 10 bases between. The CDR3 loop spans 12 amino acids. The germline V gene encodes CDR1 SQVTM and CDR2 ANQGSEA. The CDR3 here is CSVVGSVTEAFF. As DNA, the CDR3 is TGCAGCGTTGTAGGGTCGGTCACTGAAGCTTTCTTT.

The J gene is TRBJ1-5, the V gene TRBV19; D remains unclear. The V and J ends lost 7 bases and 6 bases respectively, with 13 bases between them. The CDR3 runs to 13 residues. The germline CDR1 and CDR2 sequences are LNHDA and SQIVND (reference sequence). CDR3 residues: CASKSVPSQPQHF. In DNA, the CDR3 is TGTGCCAGTAAGTCGGTTCCCAGTCAGCCCCAGCATTTT.

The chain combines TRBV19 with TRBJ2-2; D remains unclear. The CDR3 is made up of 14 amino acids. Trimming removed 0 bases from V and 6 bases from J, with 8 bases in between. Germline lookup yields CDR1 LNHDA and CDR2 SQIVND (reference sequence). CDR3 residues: CASSIDRWSGELFF. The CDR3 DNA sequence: TGTGCCAGTAGTATAGATCGGTGGTCCGGGGAGCTGTTTTTT.

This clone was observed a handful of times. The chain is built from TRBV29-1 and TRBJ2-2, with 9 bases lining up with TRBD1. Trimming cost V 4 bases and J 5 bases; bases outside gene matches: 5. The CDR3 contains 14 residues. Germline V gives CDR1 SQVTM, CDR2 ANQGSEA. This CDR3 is CSVGRDRVTGELFF. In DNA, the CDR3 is TGCAGCGTTGGGCGGGACAGGGTAACCGGGGAGCTGTTTTTT.

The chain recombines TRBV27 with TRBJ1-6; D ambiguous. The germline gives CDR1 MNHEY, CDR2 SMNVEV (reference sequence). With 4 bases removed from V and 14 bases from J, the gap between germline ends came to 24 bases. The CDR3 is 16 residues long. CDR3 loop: CASSSSRFIPTGTLHF. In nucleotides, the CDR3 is TGTGCCAGCAGTTCCTCACGGTTTATTCCGACGGGGACCCTCCACTTT.

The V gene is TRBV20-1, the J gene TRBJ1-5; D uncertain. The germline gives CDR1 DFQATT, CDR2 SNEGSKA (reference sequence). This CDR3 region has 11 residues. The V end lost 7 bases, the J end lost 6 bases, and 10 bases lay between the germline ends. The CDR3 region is CSVRVGQPQHF. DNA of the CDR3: TGCAGTGTTAGGGTTGGTCAGCCCCAGCATTTT.